The source of this TCR beta chain is a study of blood T cell repertoires in COVID-19. This CDR3 spans 16 amino acids. CDR1 and CDR2 (germline): SGHVS, FNYEAQ. V gave up 1 base and J gave up 1 base, with 10 bases separating them. Libraries were prepared by immunoSEQ multiplex PCR; TCRdb keeps only in-frame clonotypes and omits some of them. The table shows around 300,000 clones, with approximately 89% occurring only once. The gene calls are TRBV7-6 and TRBJ1-4, with D perhaps matching TRBD1 (5 bases). The sequence was collected from a woman in her 30s with COVID-19, enrolled during active disease. Source material: peripheral blood. The CDR3 DNA reads as TGTGCCAGCAGCTTAGTATCCAGGGTAACTAATGAAAAACTGTTTTTT. It codes for CASSLVSRVTNEKLFF. Based on the CDR3 plus reference TRBV7-6 and TRBJ1-4, the full variable domain is GAGVSQSPRYKVTKRGQDVALRCDPISGHVSLYWYRQALGQGPEFLTYFNYEAQQDKSGLPNDRFSAERPEGSISTLTIQRTEQRDSAMYRCASSLVSRVTNEKLFFGSGTQLSVL.